In its sample, the clone carrying this TCR beta chain was seen once. Its antigen is as yet unknown. These data come from a study of shared clonotypes between healthy human individuals. Study-wide results and caveats: Incomplete sequencing of sorted subsets was indicated by rarefaction despite large depth.

The CDR3 loop spans 15 amino acids. Trimming pared 8 bases from V and 3 bases from J, leaving 16 bases between. Germline V gene sequence: CDR1 SEHNR, CDR2 FQNEAQ (reference sequence). Sequenced by immunoSEQ multiplex PCR; TCRdb stores in-frame clones only, minus some. The sample carries some 2,400,000 clones, roughly 95% recorded once. The rearrangement links TRBV7-9 to TRBJ1-4; D is uncertain. Specimen: naive CD4+ T cells sorted from blood. Noted subset: CD45RA+ positively selected. The clonotype was recovered from a man younger than 35 in good health. CDR3 DNA: TGTGCCAGCGGGTCTACGGTCGCGGCTAATGAAAAACTGTTTTTT. It yields the protein CASGSTVAANEKLFF.